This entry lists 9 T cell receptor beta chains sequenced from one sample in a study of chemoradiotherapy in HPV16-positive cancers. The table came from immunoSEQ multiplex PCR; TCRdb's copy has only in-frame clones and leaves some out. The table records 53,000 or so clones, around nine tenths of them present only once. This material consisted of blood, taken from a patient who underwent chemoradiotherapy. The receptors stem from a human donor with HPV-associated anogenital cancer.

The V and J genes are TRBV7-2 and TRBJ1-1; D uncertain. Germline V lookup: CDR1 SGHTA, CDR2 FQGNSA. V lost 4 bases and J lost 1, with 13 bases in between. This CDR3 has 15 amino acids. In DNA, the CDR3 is TGTGCCAGCAGCTCGACGGCACAGACGAACACTGAAGCTTTCTTT. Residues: CASSSTAQTNTEAFF.

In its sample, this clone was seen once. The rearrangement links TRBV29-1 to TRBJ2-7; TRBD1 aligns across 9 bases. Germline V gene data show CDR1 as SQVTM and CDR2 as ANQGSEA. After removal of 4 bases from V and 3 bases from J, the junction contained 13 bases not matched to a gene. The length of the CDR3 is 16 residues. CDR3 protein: CSVGPSTGGAVYEQYF. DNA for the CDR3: TGCAGCGTTGGTCCCTCGACAGGGGGGGCGGTCTACGAGCAGTACTTC.

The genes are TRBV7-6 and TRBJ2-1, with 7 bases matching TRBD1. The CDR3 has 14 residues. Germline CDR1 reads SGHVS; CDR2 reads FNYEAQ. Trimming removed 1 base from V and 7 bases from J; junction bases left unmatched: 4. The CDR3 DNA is TGTGCCAGCAGCTTAGTGGGACAGCTAAATGAGCAGTTCTTC. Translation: CASSLVGQLNEQFF.

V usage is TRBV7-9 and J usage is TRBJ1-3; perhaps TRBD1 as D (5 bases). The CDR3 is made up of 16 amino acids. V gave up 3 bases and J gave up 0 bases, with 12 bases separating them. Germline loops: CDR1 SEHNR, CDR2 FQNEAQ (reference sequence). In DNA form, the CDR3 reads TGTGCCAGCAGCTTTGGAAAGGGGCTCTCTGGAAACACCATATATTTT. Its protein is CASSFGKGLSGNTIYF. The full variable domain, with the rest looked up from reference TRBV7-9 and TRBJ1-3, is DTGVSQNPRHKITKRGQNVTFRCDPISEHNRLYWYRQTLGQGPEFLTYFQNEAQLEKSRLLSDRFSAERPKGSFSTLEIQRTEQGDSAMYLCASSFGKGLSGNTIYFGEGSWLTVV.

CDR3 bases: TGTGCCAGCAGCGAAGGCGGCAGGTCGTTAGCCTACGAGCAGTACTTC. As protein: CASSEGGRSLAYEQYF. The genes are TRBV5-4 and TRBJ2-7; the D is unclear. The CDR3 extends over 16 amino acids. Trimming took off 4 bases at V and 2 bases at J, with 19 bases between the two ends. The V gene's germline CDR1 is SGHNT and CDR2 YYREEE (reference sequence).

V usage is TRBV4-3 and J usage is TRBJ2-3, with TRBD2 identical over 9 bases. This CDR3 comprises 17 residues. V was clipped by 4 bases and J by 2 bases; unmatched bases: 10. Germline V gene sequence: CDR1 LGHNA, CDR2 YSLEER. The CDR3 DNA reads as TGCGCCAGCAGCCCGAGGGTGGCGGGGGGGCCCACAGATACGCAGTATTTT. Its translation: CASSPRVAGGPTDTQYF.

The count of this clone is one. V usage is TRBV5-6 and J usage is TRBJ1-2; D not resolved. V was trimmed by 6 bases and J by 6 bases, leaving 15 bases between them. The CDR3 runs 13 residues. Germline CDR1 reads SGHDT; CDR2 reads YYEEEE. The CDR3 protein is CASTWGSENGYTF. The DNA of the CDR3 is TGTGCCAGCACCTGGGGTAGTGAGAATGGCTACACCTTC.

The DNA for the CDR3 is TGTGCCAGCAGCGTAGTTGGGACAGGGCCAAACACTGAAGCTTTCTTT. Translated, it gives CASSVVGTGPNTEAFF. This chain joins TRBV9 and TRBJ1-1; the match to TRBD1 covers 9 bases. The CDR3 has 16 residues. With V trimmed by 0 bases and J by 2 bases, 5 bases remained unmatched. Germline V gene lookup returns CDR1 SGDLS and CDR2 YYNGEE. Complete variable domain (other parts from reference TRBV9 and TRBJ1-1): DSGVTQTPKHLITATGQRVTLRCSPRSGDLSVYWYQQSLDQGLQFLIQYYNGEERAKGNILERFSAQQFPDLHSELNLSSLELGDSALYFCASSVVGTGPNTEAFFGQGTRLTVV.

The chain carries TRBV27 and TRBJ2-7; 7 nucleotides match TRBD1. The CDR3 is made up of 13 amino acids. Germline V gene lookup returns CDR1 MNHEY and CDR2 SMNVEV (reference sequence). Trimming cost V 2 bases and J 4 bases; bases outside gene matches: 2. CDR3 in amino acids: CASSLVRGYEQYF. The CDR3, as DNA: TGTGCCAGCAGTTTAGTCAGGGGGTACGAGCAGTACTTC.